This T cell receptor beta chain comes out of a study of shared clonotypes between healthy human individuals. The method was immunoSEQ multiplex PCR; TCRdb's version includes in-frame clones alone and lacks a portion of them. The sample yields 500,000 to 700,000 clones, about 95% seen once. In the naive CD8 group, cells lacked CD45RO and were positively selected for CCR7, so terminally differentiated effector memory CD45RA+ cells were left out. With 3 bases clipped from V and 9 bases from J, the junction kept 10 bases outside the gene matches. CDR1 and CDR2 from the germline V gene are WSHSY and SAAADI. There are 15 residues in the CDR3. Regarding the study as a whole: Some naive CD4 clonotypes, approximately 4.5%, turned up in common across several donors. Relative to their counterparts shared across all four donors, non-shared clonotypes exhibited diminished generation probabilities.

As regards this clone: Its target is not known.

The TCR sequence derives from a woman in her 30s in good health. The V call is TRBV10-2, the J call TRBJ2-5; 10 positions match TRBD1. What was sequenced was naive CD8+ T cells sorted from blood. The CDR3 DNA sequence: TGCGCCAGCAGTGAAGGGACAGGGGCGGCGGTGGCCCAGTACTTC. Its translation is CASSEGTGAAVAQYF.